Each of the 28 T cell receptor beta chains below was sequenced from the same sample in a study of spatial heterogeneity in lung cancer (dated by TCRdb to the late 2010s). The time point label of this sample denotes: sample taken at primary tumor resection. Without any cell sorting, TCR sequencing was performed on whole RNA extracted either from tumor and nontumor lung tissue or from cryopreserved PBMC samples. Libraries came from 5' RACE. Sequenced using a NextSeq 500. The public reads were quality trimmed at Q25 with fastp and then assembled into clones with MiXCR by TCRdb, keeping productive beta chains. Every distinct CDR3 protein forms one entry, paired with its most common genes and DNA. The sample yields thousands of distinct CDR3 sequences; around 4.6% were counted once. In total, the top ten clones hold 25% to 35% of the sample. The sequencing here drew on PBMCs, taken at surgery. These receptor sequences come from a male donor with early-stage non-small cell lung cancer.

In this sample, this clonotype turned up many times. The size of this beta chain means little, since it is a stray read in a library made for alpha chains. The J gene is TRBJ2-1, the V gene TRBV5-1, with D uncertain. Per the germline V gene, CDR1 is SGHRS and CDR2 is YFSETQ. The germline V and J ends were trimmed by 3 bases and 0 bases, with 13 bases remaining between them. The CDR3 has 16 residues. CDR3 coding DNA: TGCGCCAGCAGCTCTTCCATTCTGAGCTCCTACAATGAGCAGTTCTTC. As protein: CASSSSILSSYNEQFF.

The table lists this clonotype with many counts. This beta chain lies outside the target of a library built for alpha chains; its clone size means little. This chain joins TRBV28 and TRBJ1-6; no reliable D call. V lost 1 base and J 0 bases, leaving 13 bases between the germline ends. This CDR3 spans 18 amino acids. Germline CDR1 is MDHEN and CDR2 is SYDVKM. The CDR3 protein is CASSLSAGFGSYNSPLHF. CDR3 bases: TGTGCCAGCAGTTTATCCGCAGGATTCGGCTCCTATAATTCACCCCTCCACTTT.

Comment on this clonotype: Within a library made for alpha chains, this beta chain is off target, and its count is uninformative. The V and J genes are TRBV29-1 and TRBJ1-1; the match to TRBD1 covers 9 bases. There are 15 residues in the CDR3. Trimming cost V 3 bases and J 2 bases; bases outside gene matches: 7. CDR1 is SQVTM and CDR2 is ANQGSEA in the germline V gene. CDR3 sequence reads: CSVDGTGRGNTEAFF. For the CDR3, the DNA is TGCAGCGTTGACGGGACAGGGAGGGGAAACACTGAAGCTTTCTTT.

This clonotype was seen at least ten times. For a library built for alpha chains, this beta chain is a stray read; little rests on its size. The chain combines TRBV7-2 with TRBJ2-5; no clear D. In germline, CDR1 is SGHTA, CDR2 FQGNSA. The CDR3 runs to 11 residues. V dropped 5 bases and J dropped 4 bases, with 5 bases sitting between them. This chain's CDR3 is CASSTGETQYF. The DNA of the CDR3 is TGTGCCAGCAGCACGGGAGAGACCCAGTACTTC.

This clonotype was recorded a few times. Little can be read into the size of this beta chain, an off-target read in a library designed for alpha chains. The chain uses TRBV2 and TRBJ2-2; 8 bases are shared with TRBD2. Germline trimming cut 5 bases from V and 6 bases from J; bases unmatched to any gene: 11. Looked up from germline, CDR1 is SNHLY and CDR2 is FYNNEI. The CDR3 length is 16 residues. In DNA form, the CDR3 reads TGTGCCAGCAGTACCTACGGGGGGGCGGTCGCCGGGGAGCTGTTTTTT. It is translated as CASSTYGGAVAGELFF.

With regard to this clonotype: This beta chain represents an off-target read in a library built for alpha chains; its size is of limited meaning. This chain connects TRBV14 to TRBJ2-3, with 11 bases fitting TRBD1. Losses at the gene ends were 4 bases for V and 3 bases for J; bases not matched to a gene: 3. Germline V gives CDR1 SGHDN, CDR2 FVKESK. The CDR3 sequence is 15 residues long. CDR3 in DNA: TGTGCCAGCAGCCGGACAGGGGGCGGGACAGATACGCAGTATTTT. Protein product: CASSRTGGGTDTQYF.

This clonotype was recorded many times. For a library built for alpha chains, this beta chain is a stray read; little rests on its size. J is TRBJ2-7 and V is TRBV7-2, with D perhaps matching TRBD2 (6 bases). The CDR3 has 14 residues. Germline CDR1 reads SGHTA; CDR2 reads FQGNSA. Trimming stripped 3 bases from V and 3 bases from J, with 12 bases between. The CDR3, as DNA: TGTGCCAGCAGCTTCAGGGCGGGGAGCTACGAGCAGTACTTC. As protein: CASSFRAGSYEQYF.

This clonotype has at least ten counts. This beta chain is an unintended read in a library built for alpha chains; its size means little. J is TRBJ1-1 and V is TRBV5-1; maybe TRBD1 (6 bases). The CDR3 sequence is 16 residues long. Germline V CDR1 and CDR2: SGHRS, YFSETQ. The ends were cut back, 0 bases at V and 2 bases at J, with 14 bases in the middle. The CDR3 region has the DNA TGCGCCAGCAGCTTGGTGCAGGGGCGCAGAAACACTGAAGCTTTCTTT. It specifies CASSLVQGRRNTEAFF. Using reference TRBV5-1 and TRBJ1-1 for the parts outside the CDR3, the full variable domain is KAGVTQTPRYLIKTRGQQVTLSCSPISGHRSVSWYQQTPGQGLQFLFEYFSETQRNKGNFPGRFSGRQFSNSRSEMNVSTLELGDSALYLCASSLVQGRRNTEAFFGQGTRLTVV.

This clonotype was observed a handful of times. This beta chain is an off-target read within a library intended for alpha chains, so its frequency means little. V is TRBV6-5 and J is TRBJ1-1; 9 bases match TRBD1. The V segment lost 6 bases and the J segment 4 bases; nucleotides outside the gene matches: 3. The CDR3 sequence is 13 residues long. CDR1 is MNHEY, CDR2 SVGAGI, per germline. CDR3 nucleotides: TGTGCCAGCAGCTTGACAGGGGGCACTGAAGCTTTCTTT. Residues: CASSLTGGTEAFF.

This clonotype is deemed medium-sized (0.01 to 0.1%). A library prepared for alpha chains yielded this beta chain as an off-target read; its size is of little meaning. The V gene is TRBV5-1, the J gene TRBJ2-3, with D uncertain. V lost 4 bases to trimming and J lost 0 bases, with 18 bases between them. The CDR3 is made up of 17 amino acids. The germline V gene encodes CDR1 SGHRS and CDR2 YFSETQ. Written as DNA, the CDR3 is TGCGCCAGCAGCAATCAAGGCAGCCGAACAAGCACAGATACGCAGTATTTT. Translated, it gives CASSNQGSRTSTDTQYF.

By share of the sample, this clonotype is medium-sized (0.01 to 0.1%). In a library made to pick up alpha chains, this beta chain is a stray read with a size that means little. CDR3 protein: CASSLSYGYTF. Here the CDR3 DNA reads TGTGCCAGCAGCCTCTCATATGGCTACACCTTC. The genes are TRBV7-9 and TRBJ1-2, with D unresolved. Germline CDR1 is SEHNR and CDR2 is FQNEAQ (reference sequence). V was shortened by 5 bases and J by 5 bases, with 6 bases between the two germline ends. The CDR3 consists of 11 residues.

In its sample, this clonotype was seen many times. Within a library made for alpha chains, this beta chain is off target, and its count is uninformative. The chain is built from TRBV6-6 and TRBJ2-6; TRBD2 might be the D (7 bases). The V gene lost 0 bases and the J gene lost 4 bases, with 10 bases spanning the gap. Germline lookup yields CDR1 MNHNY and CDR2 SVGAGI (reference sequence). The CDR3 totals 16 residues. CDR3 nucleotides: TGTGCCAGCAGTTACTCGGGGGGGCTGGGGGCCAACGTCCTGACTTTC. This gives the protein CASSYSGGLGANVLTF.

As concerns this clonotype: A read error may explain this, as a much larger clone is one base away. The missing conserved phenylalanine or tryptophan at the end of this CDR3 makes a read error likely. Because the library targeted alpha chains, this beta chain is an off-target read whose size means little. The chain has TRBV3-1 and TRBJ2-7; 10 bases are shared with TRBD1. Germline V gene data show CDR1 as LGHDT and CDR2 as YNNKEL (reference sequence). This CDR3 region has 14 residues. J was trimmed by 6 bases and V by 5 bases; bases with no gene match: 7. The CDR3 loop is CASSEGQGTIEQYL. The CDR3 DNA reads as TGTGCCAGCAGCGAGGGACAGGGGACCATCGAGCAGTACCTC.

By sample fraction, this clonotype is medium-sized. This beta chain is a stray sequence in a library constructed for alpha chains; its clone size is not meaningful. Here the CDR3 DNA reads TGTGCCAGCAGGCCCCGTACCCCCCTACTAGCGCGGGACACCGGGGAGCTGTTTTTT. Its translation is CASRPRTPLLARDTGELFF. The V and J genes are TRBV28 and TRBJ2-2; 7 bases agree with TRBD2. Germline lookup yields CDR1 MDHEN and CDR2 SYDVKM. Losses at the gene ends were 6 bases for V and 3 bases for J; bases not matched to a gene: 19. The CDR3 loop spans 19 amino acids.

A remark on this clonotype: Little can be read into the size of this beta chain, an off-target read in a library designed for alpha chains. V is TRBV7-2 and J is TRBJ1-3, with D unclear. The CDR3 spans 14 residues. V dropped 3 bases and J dropped 0 bases, with 6 bases sitting between them. The germline V gene encodes CDR1 SGHTA and CDR2 FQGNSA. CDR3 DNA: TGTGCCAGCAGCTTTGGATACTCTGGAAACACCATATATTTT. It yields the protein CASSFGYSGNTIYF.

This clonotype was seen more than once but under ten times. In a library made to pick up alpha chains, this beta chain is a stray read with a size that means little. The chain links TRBV19 to TRBJ2-1; a possible D gene is TRBD2 (6 bases). The V gene's germline CDR1 is LNHDA and CDR2 SQIVND (reference sequence). This CDR3 comprises 15 residues. The ends were cut back, 10 bases at V and 7 bases at J, with 23 bases in the middle. Here the CDR3 reads CATRELYPLSNEQFF. The DNA of the CDR3 is TGTGCCACCCGGGAGTTATACCCCTTGTCGAATGAGCAGTTCTTC.

In its sample, this clonotype is medium-sized. This beta chain is off target for a library built for alpha chains, so its abundance means little. V usage is TRBV4-2 and J usage is TRBJ1-6; 8 bases line up with TRBD1. The CDR3 consists of 15 residues. The V and J ends lost 2 bases and 10 bases, in that order; junction bases with no gene match: 7. Germline lookup yields CDR1 LGHNA and CDR2 YNFKEQ. CDR3 in amino acids: CASSQLDREGSPLHF. CDR3 coding DNA: TGTGCCAGCAGCCAATTGGACAGGGAGGGATCACCCCTCCACTTT.

This clonotype is medium-sized (0.01 to 0.1%) within its sample. This beta chain appears as a stray read in a library generated for alpha chains; its size is not informative. The chain carries TRBV10-1 and TRBJ2-3; 8 nucleotides line up with TRBD1. Unmatched junction bases numbered 4, after V lost 8 bases and J lost 0 bases. CDR1 is WNHNN and CDR2 is SYGVQD in the germline V gene (reference sequence). This CDR3 comprises 14 residues. The CDR3 bases are TGCGCCAGCTCAGGGGGCCTGAGCACAGATACGCAGTATTTT. It codes for CASSGGLSTDTQYF.

Worth noting for this clonotype: One end of the junction is discordant with germline, which a read error may explain. Because the library targeted alpha chains, this beta chain is an off-target read whose size means little. The J gene is TRBJ1-5, the V gene TRBV12-3 or TRBV12-4, with a tentative D call TRBD1 (6 bases). This CDR3 spans 14 amino acids. This CDR3 is CTSTNYGGIQPQHF. The CDR3 DNA follows: TGTACCAGCACTAACTACGGGGGCATTCAGCCCCAGCATTTT.

This clonotype is medium-sized (0.01 to 0.1%) within its sample. The size of this beta chain means little, since it is a stray read in a library made for alpha chains. J is TRBJ2-5 and V is TRBV4-3; TRBD2 matches 9 bases. Germline V gene data show CDR1 as LGHNA and CDR2 as YSLEER. The CDR3 consists of 15 residues. The V segment lost 0 bases and the J segment 1 base; nucleotides outside the gene matches: 0. The CDR3 here is CASSQERGGQETQYF. CDR3 bases: TGCGCCAGCAGCCAAGAGCGGGGGGGCCAAGAGACCCAGTACTTC.

This clonotype has a count of ten or more. The library was designed around alpha chains, so this beta chain is a stray read whose abundance carries little weight. The CDR3 bases are TGTGCTAGTGGTTTGGAACACCCTTTAAAAGGTGGCAATCAGCCCCAGCATTTT. This gives the protein CASGLEHPLKGGNQPQHF. The chain links TRBV12-5 to TRBJ1-5; unclear D gene. CDR1 and CDR2 from the germline V gene are LGHNT and FRNRAP. The CDR3 extends over 18 amino acids. V was clipped by 1 base and J by 2 bases, with 18 bases between them.

This clonotype was seen repeatedly, ten times or more. Since it is a stray read in a library aimed at alpha chains, this beta chain has a size that is not meaningful. J is TRBJ2-3 and V is TRBV19, with 9 bases matching TRBD2. This CDR3 contains 14 residues. Germline V lookup: CDR1 LNHDA, CDR2 SQIVND (reference sequence). V was pared by 4 bases and J by 1 base, with 0 bases of the junction left unmatched. The CDR3 here is CASSTSGGTDTQYF. For the CDR3, the DNA is TGTGCCAGTAGTACTAGCGGGGGCACAGATACGCAGTATTTT.

Many counts were recorded for this clonotype. A library prepared for alpha chains yielded this beta chain as an off-target read; its size is of little meaning. The rearrangement uses TRBV6-6 and TRBJ2-1, with 13 bases that match TRBD2. Unmatched junction bases numbered 6, after V lost 6 bases and J lost 4 bases. CDR1 MNHNY and CDR2 SVGAGI come from the germline V gene (reference sequence). CDR3 length equals 16 residues. The CDR3 spells CASRSTSGGGYNEQFF. In DNA, the CDR3 is TGTGCCAGCAGGTCCACTAGCGGGGGGGGATACAATGAGCAGTTCTTC.

Relative to its sample, this clonotype is medium-sized. Since the library was made to target alpha chains, this beta chain is a stray read and its abundance is not meaningful. The V call is TRBV7-2, the J call TRBJ1-6; unclear D gene. The CDR3 loop spans 13 amino acids. The V gene's germline CDR1 is SGHTA and CDR2 FQGNSA. V dropped 1 base and J dropped 12 bases, with 10 bases sitting between them. The CDR3 DNA sequence: TGTGCCAGCAGCTTAGGATTTCAAGGACCCCTCCACTTT. Translated, it gives CASSLGFQGPLHF.

This clonotype was seen at least ten times. Found in a library prepared for alpha chains, this beta chain is an off-target read, and its abundance has little meaning. The chain has TRBV4-1 and TRBJ2-3; TRBD2 might be the D (5 bases). The CDR3 has 15 amino acids. The V gene's germline CDR1 is MGHRA and CDR2 YSYEKL. Trimming cost V 3 bases and J 3 bases, with 13 bases left between them. The CDR3 DNA sequence: TGCGCCAGCAGCCAGATACGGGGATGGACAGATACGCAGTATTTT. Amino acid sequence: CASSQIRGWTDTQYF.

At least ten counts were recorded for this clonotype. The library was prepared for alpha chains; this beta chain is a stray read, so its frequency means little. This chain connects TRBV2 to TRBJ2-2, with D uncertain. V shed 4 bases and J shed 7 bases, with 10 bases lying between them. The CDR3 has 13 amino acids. Germline CDR1 reads SNHLY; CDR2 reads FYNNEI. Written as DNA, the CDR3 is TGTGCCAGCAGTGTTCCGGTCGGCGGGGAGCTGTTTTTT. Translating gives CASSVPVGGELFF.

In this sample, this clonotype is medium-sized. Little can be read into the size of this beta chain, an off-target read in a library designed for alpha chains. The V gene is TRBV7-2, the J gene TRBJ2-2, with 8 nucleotides matching TRBD1. The V gene end was trimmed by 5 bases and the J gene end by 7 bases; junction bases not matched to a gene: 9. This CDR3 spans 15 amino acids. Germline loops: CDR1 SGHTA, CDR2 FQGNSA. CDR3 region: CASSLLFGTGGELFF. The CDR3 nucleotides read TGTGCCAGCAGCCTGCTCTTTGGGACAGGCGGGGAGCTGTTTTTT.

Many counts were recorded for this clonotype. This beta chain is off target for a library built for alpha chains, so its abundance means little. This rearrangement joins TRBV4-1 to TRBJ2-2; 10 bases fit TRBD2. The germline V gene has CDR1 MGHRA and CDR2 YSYEKL. CDR3 length equals 17 residues. The ends lost 4 bases at V and 5 bases at J; junction bases unmatched: 10. This CDR3 reads CASSPLGSGGPTGELFF. CDR3 sequence (DNA): TGCGCCAGCAGCCCCTTAGGTAGCGGGGGGCCTACCGGGGAGCTGTTTTTT.